This T cell receptor beta chain emerged from a study of T cells after yellow fever vaccination. Study findings and constraints: Only a small proportion of the clonotypes turned up in both the CD4 and the CD8 compartments, likely arising from convergent recombination. Repertoires obtained by FACS sorting could include abundant clonotypes that entered as contaminants from the bulk population. Most clones from primary vaccination resurfaced after the booster (around 97% CD4, less than 90% CD8).

TCR cDNA was made by 5'RACE template switching, adding a universal primer site and UMIs. TCRdb redid the calling of the 5' RACE reads with MiXCR, one entry per CDR3 protein. The sample carries hundreds of thousands of distinct CDR3 sequences, just over 20% recorded once. Comments on this clonotype: What it binds is unknown.

Germline values: CDR1 KGHDR, CDR2 SFDVKD. This CDR3 is 15 amino acids long. The V end lost 4 bases, the J end lost 6 bases, and 16 bases lay between the germline ends. The rearrangement joins TRBV24-1 to TRBJ2-3; a possible D gene is TRBD2 (5 bases). The sequence derives from a man aged 18 to 30 who received the YFV17D yellow fever vaccine. Sequenced material: PBMCs, taken approximately 22 days after the first yellow fever vaccination. Written as DNA, the CDR3 is TGTGCCACCAGTGACCCTCGGGGAGTGCCCGATACGCAGTATTTT. It is translated as CATSDPRGVPDTQYF.